The sequence of this T cell receptor beta chain was determined in a study of shared clonotypes between healthy human individuals. The assay ran at deep level. Each sorted subset replicate got 200 ng genomic DNA, roughly 30,000 genomes. TCRdb's copy holds only in-frame clones and misses some; the assay was immunoSEQ multiplex PCR. The sample records about 820,000 clones, 85% to 95% being singletons. With 5 bases removed from V and 1 base from J, the gap between germline ends came to 12 bases. CDR1 and CDR2 (germline): LNHNV, YYDKDF (reference sequence). CDR3 length: 16 residues. Terminally differentiated effector memory CD45RA+ cells were excluded by CCR7 positive selection of CD45RO-negative cells. The study's findings and limits: Limitation of the genetic and exposure-history diversity represented came from the few donors.

This clone has only one observation. Its antigen is not identified. The chain employs TRBV15 and TRBJ2-6; D is undetermined. The clonotype was recovered from a man younger than 40 in good health. The sequencing sample was made of naive CD8+ T cells sorted from blood. The CDR3 coding sequence is TGTGCCACCAGCGGGTCCCTCATGTCTGGGGCCAACGTCCTGACTTTC. It is translated as CATSGSLMSGANVLTF.